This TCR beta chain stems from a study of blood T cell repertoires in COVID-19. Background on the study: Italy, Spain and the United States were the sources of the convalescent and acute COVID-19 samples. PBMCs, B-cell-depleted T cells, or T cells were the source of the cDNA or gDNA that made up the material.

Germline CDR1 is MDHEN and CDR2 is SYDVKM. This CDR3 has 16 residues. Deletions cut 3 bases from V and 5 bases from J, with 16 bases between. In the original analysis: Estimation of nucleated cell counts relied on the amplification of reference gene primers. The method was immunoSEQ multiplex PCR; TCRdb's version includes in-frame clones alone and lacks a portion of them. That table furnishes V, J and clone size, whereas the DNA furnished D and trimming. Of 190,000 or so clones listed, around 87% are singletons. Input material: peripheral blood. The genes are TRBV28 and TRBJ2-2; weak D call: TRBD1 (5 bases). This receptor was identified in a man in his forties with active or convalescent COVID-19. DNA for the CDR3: TGTGCCAGCAGTTTGCTATTTCAGGGTGAGACCGGGGAGCTGTTTTTT. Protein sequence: CASSLLFQGETGELFF.